Each of the 20 T cell receptor beta chains below was sequenced from the same sample in a study of cytomegalovirus exposure and HLA in healthy donors. Produced via immunoSEQ multiplex PCR; TCRdb's table is partial and in-frame only. The repertoire consists of some 120,000 clones, with 75% to 90% occurring once and the leading ten covering 2% to 2.5%. The sequenced sample was PBMCs. These receptors all come from a young woman in good health and CMV-seronegative.

The chain has TRBV4-2 and TRBJ2-2, with D uncertain. Germline CDR1 and CDR2: LGHNA and YNFKEQ. Trimming left V 4 bases short and J 0 bases short, with 9 bases between. The CDR3 spans 15 residues. CDR3 amino acids: CASSLAAANTGELFF. Written as DNA, the CDR3 is TGTGCCAGCAGCCTGGCGGCCGCGAACACCGGGGAGCTGTTTTTT.

The chain is built from TRBV19 and TRBJ1-5, with D unclear. The V end lost 3 bases, the J end lost 3 bases, and 12 bases lay between the germline ends. Germline V CDR1 and CDR2: LNHDA, SQIVND (reference sequence). CDR3 size: 15 residues. CDR3 DNA sequence: TGTGCCAGTAGTATCAGGTCAAGTAACAATCAGCCCCAGCATTTT. It codes for CASSIRSSNNQPQHF. The full variable domain, in which reference TRBV19 and TRBJ1-5 provide the parts outside the CDR3, is DGGITQSPKYLFRKEGQNVTLSCEQNLNHDAMYWYRQDPGQGLRLIYYSQIVNDFQKGDIAEGYSVSREKKESFPLTVTSAQKNPTAFYLCASSIRSSNNQPQHFGDGTRLSIL.

The chain is built from TRBV6-5 and TRBJ2-1, with TRBD1 matching over 10 bases. The germline gives CDR1 MNHEY, CDR2 SVGAGI. This CDR3 has 15 amino acids. With 5 bases clipped from V and 4 bases from J, the junction kept 5 bases outside the gene matches. The CDR3 DNA sequence: TGTGCCAGCAGTGGGGGACAGGGGCGGTACAATGAGCAGTTCTTC. Translation: CASSGGQGRYNEQFF.

This clone has only a few counts. The rearrangement uses TRBV5-1 and TRBJ2-7; 10 nucleotides agree with TRBD2. The V and J ends lost 3 bases and 0 bases, in that order; junction bases with no gene match: 3. CDR3 size: 15 residues. The V gene's germline CDR1 is SGHRS and CDR2 YFSETQ. CDR3 sequence (DNA): TGCGCCAGCAGCTCTAGCGGGAGCTCCTCCTACGAGCAGTACTTC. It yields the protein CASSSSGSSSYEQYF.

The rearrangement links TRBV4-1 to TRBJ1-2; no firm D call. Germline V gene data show CDR1 as MGHRA and CDR2 as YSYEKL. Trimming left V 0 bases short and J 3 bases short, with 11 bases between. This CDR3 spans 15 amino acids. This chain's CDR3 is CASSQDRGLDYGYTF. For the CDR3, the DNA is TGCGCCAGCAGCCAAGATCGTGGGCTGGACTATGGCTACACCTTC.

This clone is a singleton in its sample. The rearrangement joins TRBV2 to TRBJ1-4, with TRBD1 identical over 11 bases. The germline gives CDR1 SNHLY, CDR2 FYNNEI. CDR3 size: 13 residues. The V and J ends lost 6 bases and 6 bases, in that order; junction bases with no gene match: 0. Here the CDR3 DNA reads TGTGCCAGCAGGGGACAGGGGGATGAAAAACTGTTTTTT. This codes for CASRGQGDEKLFF.

V and J are TRBV12-5 and TRBJ2-7; 11 positions match TRBD1. This CDR3 spans 16 amino acids. Germline V gene lookup returns CDR1 LGHNT and CDR2 FRNRAP. The V and J ends lost 0 bases and 3 bases, in that order; junction bases with no gene match: 4. The CDR3: CASGLVLGTGGYEQYF. DNA of the CDR3: TGTGCTAGTGGTTTGGTATTAGGGACAGGGGGCTACGAGCAGTACTTC.

The chain recombines TRBV4-1 with TRBJ2-1; 14 bases are shared with TRBD2. The V segment lost 1 base and the J segment 8 bases; nucleotides outside the gene matches: 4. The CDR3 consists of 16 residues. Germline CDR1 MGHRA, CDR2 YSYEKL. In DNA, the CDR3 is TGCGCCAGCAGCCAAGTCGGGACTAGCGGGAGCTATGAGCAGTTCTTC. Translating gives CASSQVGTSGSYEQFF.

The chain combines TRBV9 with TRBJ1-2, with TRBD1 identical over 11 bases. Per germline, CDR1 SGDLS and CDR2 YYNGEE. CDR3 length: 14 amino acids. The V gene end was trimmed by 4 bases and the J gene end by 8 bases; junction bases not matched to a gene: 7. The CDR3 sequence is CASSLRDRGGGYTF. CDR3 bases: TGTGCCAGCAGCCTCCGGGACAGGGGGGGCGGCTACACCTTC. Variable domain in full (rest from reference TRBV9 and TRBJ1-2): DSGVTQTPKHLITATGQRVTLRCSPRSGDLSVYWYQQSLDQGLQFLIQYYNGEERAKGNILERFSAQQFPDLHSELNLSSLELGDSALYFCASSLRDRGGGYTFGSGTRLTVV.

The chain carries TRBV19 and TRBJ2-7, with 7 bases aligning to TRBD1. Germline V lookup: CDR1 LNHDA, CDR2 SQIVND (reference sequence). This CDR3 comprises 14 residues. V lost 5 bases and J lost 0; bases outside the gene matches: 4. The CDR3 is CASSSTGSSYEQYF. In nucleotides, the CDR3 is TGTGCCAGTAGTTCGACAGGGAGCTCCTACGAGCAGTACTTC. The full variable domain, rest sourced from reference TRBV19 and TRBJ2-7, is DGGITQSPKYLFRKEGQNVTLSCEQNLNHDAMYWYRQDPGQGLRLIYYSQIVNDFQKGDIAEGYSVSREKKESFPLTVTSAQKNPTAFYLCASSSTGSSYEQYFGPGTRLTVT.

The chain joins TRBV6-5 to TRBJ2-7, with D uncertain. This CDR3 spans 13 amino acids. CDR1 is MNHEY and CDR2 is SVGAGI in the germline V gene. V lost 2 bases and J lost 3, with 8 bases in between. The CDR3 loop reads CASSYDTSYEQYF. CDR3 nucleotide sequence: TGTGCCAGCAGTTACGACACCAGCTACGAGCAGTACTTC.

The chain uses TRBV19 and TRBJ2-7; a weak D match, TRBD1 (6 bases). In germline, CDR1 is LNHDA, CDR2 SQIVND (reference sequence). This CDR3 is 13 amino acids long. With 2 bases removed from V and 3 bases from J, the gap between germline ends came to 8 bases. The CDR3 DNA sequence: TGTGCCAGTAGTATAACACAGGGCTACGAGCAGTACTTC. Protein sequence: CASSITQGYEQYF.

The chain links TRBV29-1 to TRBJ1-2; 7 bases map to TRBD1. Germline V gene lookup returns CDR1 SQVTM and CDR2 ANQGSEA. The length of the CDR3 is 13 residues. Germline trimming cut 6 bases from V and 6 bases from J; bases unmatched to any gene: 10. CDR3 sequence (DNA): TGCAGCGTGGCCAACCGGGACAGACATGGCTACACCTTC. As protein: CSVANRDRHGYTF.

Only a few counts were recorded for this clone. The chain recombines TRBV11-2 with TRBJ2-7; 10 nucleotides agree with TRBD1. Losses at the gene ends were 5 bases for V and 6 bases for J; bases not matched to a gene: 7. This CDR3 contains 14 residues. Germline lookup yields CDR1 SGHAT and CDR2 FQNNGV. The CDR3 DNA sequence: TGTGCCAGCAGCAGCGGGACAGGGGTCTTCGAGCAGTACTTC. This codes for CASSSGTGVFEQYF.

The chain has TRBV4-1 and TRBJ2-4; a possible D gene is TRBD1 (6 bases). CDR1 is MGHRA, CDR2 YSYEKL, per germline. The V gene lost 3 bases and the J gene lost 0 bases, with 18 bases spanning the gap. The CDR3 spans 18 residues. The DNA for the CDR3 is TGCGCCAGCAGCCAGGAGAGGGGGATGGGACCAGCCAAAAACATTCAGTACTTC. Amino acid sequence: CASSQERGMGPAKNIQYF.

This chain connects TRBV21-1 to TRBJ2-7; the table's D call of TRBD1 was not tested on the DNA. TRBV21-1 is labeled a pseudogene. The CDR3 spans 15 residues. This CDR3 reads CASSKQQGETYEQYF. The CDR3 DNA is TGTGCCAGCAGCAAACAACAGGGGGAAACTTACGAGCAGTACTTC.

CDR3: CASSEAYDRGETQYF. As DNA, the CDR3 is TGTGCCAGCAGTGAAGCGTATGACAGGGGGGAGACCCAGTACTTC. This chain links TRBV6-1 with TRBJ2-5, with 9 bases lining up with TRBD1. The CDR3 is 15 amino acids. The germline V gene encodes CDR1 MNHNS and CDR2 SASEGT. The trim removed 0 bases at V and 5 bases at J, leaving 4 bases unmatched.

The chain carries TRBV7-9 and TRBJ2-1; no clear D gene. The CDR3 runs 10 residues. V lost 5 bases and J lost 7, with 3 bases in between. CDR1 is SEHNR and CDR2 is FQNEAQ in the germline V gene (reference sequence). The CDR3 DNA follows: TGTGCCAGCAGCCCTAATGAGCAGTTCTTC. This translates into CASSPNEQFF.

The rearrangement joins TRBV4-1 to TRBJ1-1; D call uncertain. The CDR3 contains 14 residues. From germline, CDR1 is MGHRA and CDR2 YSYEKL. Trimming shortened V by 2 bases and J by 4 bases, and 11 bases separated the two germline ends. In nucleotides, the CDR3 is TGCGCCAGCAGCCAAAGCCCCCCTCGCACTGAAGCTTTCTTT. Translated: CASSQSPPRTEAFF.

CDR3 sequence: CAISESTGGTDTQYF. In nucleotides, the CDR3 is TGTGCCATCAGTGAGTCGACAGGGGGGACAGATACGCAGTATTTT. This chain uses TRBV10-3 with TRBJ2-3; 9 bases agree with TRBD1. The trim removed 0 bases at V and 3 bases at J, leaving 1 base unmatched. CDR1 is ENHRY, CDR2 SYGVKD, per germline. CDR3 length: 15 residues.